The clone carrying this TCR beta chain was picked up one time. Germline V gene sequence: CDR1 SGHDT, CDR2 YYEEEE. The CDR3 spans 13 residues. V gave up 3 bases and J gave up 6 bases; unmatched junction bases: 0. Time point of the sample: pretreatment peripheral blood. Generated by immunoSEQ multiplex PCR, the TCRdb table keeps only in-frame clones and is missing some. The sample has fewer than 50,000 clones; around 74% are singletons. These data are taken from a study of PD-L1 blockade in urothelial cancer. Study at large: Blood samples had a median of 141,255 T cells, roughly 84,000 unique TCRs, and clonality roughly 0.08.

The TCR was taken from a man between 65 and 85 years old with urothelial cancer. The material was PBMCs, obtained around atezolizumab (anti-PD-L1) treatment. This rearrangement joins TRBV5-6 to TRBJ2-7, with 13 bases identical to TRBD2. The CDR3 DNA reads TGTGCCAGCAGCTGGACTAGCGGGGGCGAGCAGTACTTC. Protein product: CASSWTSGGEQYF.